These 20 T cell receptor beta chains were all obtained from the same sample, sequenced in a study of cytomegalovirus exposure and HLA in healthy donors. Primers for the PCR totalled 60 Vbeta and 13 Jbeta. TCRdb keeps only in-frame clones here, not all; method: immunoSEQ multiplex PCR. Of more than 70,000 clones detected, 60% to 80% appear once; the ten largest clones hold about 1.9%. The specimen sequenced was PBMCs. Receptors were obtained from a boy under 18 in good health and CMV-seronegative.

The genes are TRBV7-2 and TRBJ1-1; D is undetermined. Germline CDR1 is SGHTA and CDR2 is FQGNSA. The CDR3 extends over 16 amino acids. V lost 1 base, J lost 3 bases, and 15 bases lay in between. CDR3 DNA: TGTGCCAGCAGCTTAGGCCCGCGGGGTTCGTACACTGAAGCTTTCTTT. Protein product: CASSLGPRGSYTEAFF.

The chain employs TRBV5-1 and TRBJ1-6, with D possibly being TRBD1 (6 bases). The V gene's germline CDR1 is SGHRS and CDR2 YFSETQ. The CDR3 loop spans 16 amino acids. V was clipped by 0 bases and J by 7 bases, with 14 bases between them. The CDR3: CASSLEMGARNSPLHF. CDR3 nucleotide sequence: TGCGCCAGCAGCTTGGAGATGGGGGCGCGGAATTCACCCCTCCACTTT. Supplemented by reference TRBV5-1 and TRBJ1-6, the full variable domain reads KAGVTQTPRYLIKTRGQQVTLSCSPISGHRSVSWYQQTPGQGLQFLFEYFSETQRNKGNFPGRFSGRQFSNSRSEMNVSTLELGDSALYLCASSLEMGARNSPLHFGNGTRLTVT.

V gene TRBV18 combines with J gene TRBJ1-4; D is unclear. There are 14 residues in the CDR3. V was pared by 2 bases and J by 5 bases, with 9 bases between. Germline V gene sequence: CDR1 KGHSH, CDR2 LQKENI. The CDR3 region is CASSPGLSNEKLFF. CDR3 nucleotide sequence: TGTGCCAGCTCACCAGGACTTTCGAATGAAAAACTGTTTTTT. Full variable domain (outside the CDR3, taken from reference TRBV18 and TRBJ1-4): NAGVMQNPRHLVRRRGQEARLRCSPMKGHSHVYWYRQLPEEGLKFMVYLQKENIIDESGMPKERFSAEFPKEGPSILRIQQVVRGDSAAYFCASSPGLSNEKLFFGSGTQLSVL.

The chain joins TRBV18 to TRBJ2-7; no clear D. CDR3 length: 14 amino acids. V was pared by 0 bases and J by 0 bases, with 6 bases between. Germline values: CDR1 KGHSH, CDR2 LQKENI. CDR3 region: CASSPPYTSYEQYF. CDR3 in DNA: TGTGCCAGCTCACCACCTTACACCTCCTACGAGCAGTACTTC.

This clone was seen only once. V gene TRBV7-9 combines with J gene TRBJ2-7; TRBD1 might be the D (5 bases). This CDR3 region has 14 residues. Germline lookup yields CDR1 SEHNR and CDR2 FQNEAQ (reference sequence). V dropped 4 bases and J dropped 3 bases, with 13 bases sitting between them. The CDR3 DNA reads as TGTGCCAGCAGCTCTCCCAGGGTCCGCTACGAGCAGTACTTC. Translating it yields CASSSPRVRYEQYF. Drawing the rest from reference TRBV7-9 and TRBJ2-7, the complete variable domain is DTGVSQNPRHKITKRGQNVTFRCDPISEHNRLYWYRQTLGQGPEFLTYFQNEAQLEKSRLLSDRFSAERPKGSFSTLEIQRTEQGDSAMYLCASSSPRVRYEQYFGPGTRLTVT.

The V call is TRBV2, the J call TRBJ1-2; 7 bases fit TRBD1. Germline V gives CDR1 SNHLY, CDR2 FYNNEI. V lost 8 bases and J lost 7; bases outside the gene matches: 10. The CDR3 runs to 13 residues. CDR3 DNA: TGTGCCAGCCCCGACAGGGCCCTTAGTGGCTACACCTTC. The encoded protein is CASPDRALSGYTF.

The rearrangement joins TRBV9 to TRBJ2-1, with 9 bases aligning to TRBD1. The CDR3 is made up of 15 amino acids. The junction had 6 bases not matched to a gene; V was cut back by 4 bases and J by 4 bases. CDR1 and CDR2 from the germline V gene are SGDLS and YYNGEE. The CDR3 region has the DNA TGTGCCAGCAGCCTCGGACAGGGGTATTACAATGAGCAGTTCTTC. Its protein product is CASSLGQGYYNEQFF.

The CDR3 is CASSPVMNTEAFF. The CDR3 bases are TGTGCCAGCAGTCCGGTTATGAACACTGAAGCTTTCTTT. The rearrangement joins TRBV27 to TRBJ1-1; D gene unclear. The germline V gene has CDR1 MNHEY and CDR2 SMNVEV (reference sequence). This CDR3 is 13 amino acids long. Trimming removed 5 bases at V and 0 bases at J, with 7 bases between.

V and J are TRBV27 and TRBJ2-5; TRBD1 agrees at 8 bases. Losses at the gene ends were 5 bases for V and 5 bases for J; bases not matched to a gene: 10. CDR3 length: 15 residues. Germline V gives CDR1 MNHEY, CDR2 SMNVEV (reference sequence). CDR3 sequence (DNA): TGTGCCAGCAGTCCAGCCGGACAGGGACGCGAGACCCAGTACTTC. Its protein is CASSPAGQGRETQYF.

The rearrangement links TRBV5-1 to TRBJ2-7; 7 bases are shared with TRBD1. The CDR3 has 13 amino acids. Germline CDR1 SGHRS, CDR2 YFSETQ. The V gene end was trimmed by 0 bases and the J gene end by 4 bases; junction bases not matched to a gene: 1. The CDR3, as DNA: TGCGCCAGCAGCTTGGACAGGGGATACGAGCAGTACTTC. This gives the protein CASSLDRGYEQYF.

The chain has TRBV5-4 and TRBJ2-5; TRBD1 aligns across 8 bases. The V segment lost 7 bases and the J segment 3 bases; nucleotides outside the gene matches: 8. Per the germline V gene, CDR1 is SGHNT and CDR2 is YYREEE (reference sequence). The CDR3 loop spans 14 amino acids. CDR3 in amino acids: CASGQGQKEETQYF. As DNA, the CDR3 is TGTGCCAGCGGACAGGGCCAAAAGGAAGAGACCCAGTACTTC.

The chain recombines TRBV18 with TRBJ1-5, with a possible D match to TRBD1 (5 bases). V was clipped by 4 bases and J by 7 bases, with 20 bases between them. Germline CDR1 KGHSH, CDR2 LQKENI. The CDR3 totals 16 residues. The CDR3 spells CASSLGGVGNGQPQHF. DNA for the CDR3: TGTGCCAGCTCACTGGGGGGAGTAGGGAATGGCCAGCCCCAGCATTTT.

The chain uses TRBV20-1 and TRBJ1-1; D unresolved. Germline-derived CDR1 and CDR2 are DFQATT and SNEGSKA (reference sequence). This CDR3 spans 8 amino acids. The V gene lost 6 bases and the J gene lost 7 bases, with 3 bases spanning the gap. CDR3: CSANEAFF. CDR3 DNA sequence: TGCAGTGCCAATGAAGCTTTCTTT.

This chain uses TRBV11-2 with TRBJ2-7; D unclear. This CDR3 is 15 amino acids long. In germline, CDR1 is SGHAT, CDR2 FQNNGV. Trimming took 0 bases from V and 1 from J, leaving 10 bases between them. The CDR3 is CASSLDLRRSYEQYF. The CDR3 region has the DNA TGTGCCAGCAGCTTAGATCTCCGGCGGTCCTACGAGCAGTACTTC.

This clone was detected a few times. V and J are TRBV28 and TRBJ1-5, with 7 bases that match TRBD1. V shed 6 bases and J 2 bases; nucleotides not matched to a gene: 7. In germline, CDR1 is MDHEN, CDR2 SYDVKM. The CDR3 runs to 15 residues. CDR3 region: CASRQTGNGNQPQHF. The CDR3 DNA sequence: TGTGCCAGCAGACAGACAGGGAATGGCAATCAGCCCCAGCATTTT.

The chain combines TRBV25-1 with TRBJ2-7; 11 bases map to TRBD1. The V and J ends lost 6 bases and 6 bases, in that order; junction bases with no gene match: 7. Per the germline V gene, CDR1 is MGHDK and CDR2 is SYGVNS. The CDR3 totals 14 residues. CDR3: CASRGQGGTSEQYF. The DNA of the CDR3 is TGTGCCAGCAGGGGACAGGGGGGAACCTCCGAGCAGTACTTC.

The genes are TRBV9 and TRBJ1-5; 7 positions agree with TRBD1. The CDR3 runs 15 residues. The V gene end was trimmed by 4 bases and the J gene end by 3 bases; junction bases not matched to a gene: 7. Germline V gene lookup returns CDR1 SGDLS and CDR2 YYNGEE. CDR3 region: CASSPTDRDNQPQHF. The CDR3 nucleotides are TGTGCCAGCAGCCCGACCGACAGGGACAATCAGCCCCAGCATTTT.

The V and J genes are TRBV7-9 and TRBJ2-7; D unresolved. Germline CDR1 SEHNR, CDR2 FQNEAQ (reference sequence). The CDR3 covers 15 residues. Deletions cut 4 bases from V and 1 base from J, with 14 bases between. CDR3 residues: CASSSYPGLSYEQYF. The CDR3 DNA reads TGTGCCAGCAGCTCTTATCCCGGTCTGTCCTACGAGCAGTACTTC.

The rearrangement joins TRBV28 to TRBJ2-7; TRBD2 agrees at 7 bases. In germline, CDR1 is MDHEN, CDR2 SYDVKM. With V trimmed by 5 bases and J by 4 bases, 11 bases remained unmatched. The CDR3 has 15 amino acids. The DNA of the CDR3 is TGTGCCAGCAGTAAGACTAGCATCACTGAATACGAGCAGTACTTC. Translation gives CASSKTSITEYEQYF. Combining the CDR3 with reference TRBV28 and TRBJ2-7 gives the whole variable domain DVKVTQSSRYLVKRTGEKVFLECVQDMDHENMFWYRQDPGLGLRLIYFSYDVKMKEKGDIPEGYSVSREKKERFSLILESASTNQTSMYLCASSKTSITEYEQYFGPGTRLTVT.

The table lists this clone with a few counts. The chain is built from TRBV28 and TRBJ1-6; 10 bases agree with TRBD1. V dropped 4 bases and J dropped 5; count of bases not matched to a gene: 2. This CDR3 spans 15 amino acids. Germline V gene data show CDR1 as MDHEN and CDR2 as SYDVKM. CDR3 amino acids: CASSSGTGDNSPLHF. CDR3 DNA: TGTGCCAGCAGTTCCGGGACAGGGGATAATTCACCCCTCCACTTT. The complete variable domain, with remaining parts taken from reference TRBV28 and TRBJ1-6, reads DVKVTQSSRYLVKRTGEKVFLECVQDMDHENMFWYRQDPGLGLRLIYFSYDVKMKEKGDIPEGYSVSREKKERFSLILESASTNQTSMYLCASSSGTGDNSPLHFGNGTRLTVT.